These 23 T cell receptor beta chains came from one sample sequenced in a study of identical twins. One entry per CDR3 protein, called by TCRdb with MiXCR from the 5' RACE reads. The table has about 340,000 distinct CDR3 sequences, approximately 8.7% seen once. The sequenced material came from naive T cells sorted from blood. The source is a woman in her forties or fifties in good health.

The chain recombines TRBV20-1 with TRBJ1-2; maybe TRBD1 (5 bases). The CDR3 is 14 residues long. The germline V gene encodes CDR1 DFQATT and CDR2 SNEGSKA (reference sequence). V was pared by 4 bases and J by 6 bases, with 18 bases between. CDR3 sequence (DNA): TGCAGTGCTACCTTATACCGGGACCCCGATGGCTACACCTTC. It is translated as CSATLYRDPDGYTF.

This clonotype was seen ten or more times. V gene TRBV5-6 combines with J gene TRBJ2-1, with 7 bases identical to TRBD2. The CDR3 has 15 amino acids. Germline values: CDR1 SGHDT, CDR2 YYEEEE. V gave up 2 bases and J gave up 1 base; unmatched junction bases: 3. CDR3 coding DNA: TGTGCCAGCAGCTTAGCGGGACTATCCTACAATGAGCAGTTCTTC. This encodes CASSLAGLSYNEQFF.

This clonotype was seen at least ten times. The V and J genes are TRBV25-1 and TRBJ2-5; no reliable D call. The CDR3 has 13 amino acids. V was trimmed by 4 bases and J by 1 base, leaving 7 bases between them. Germline-derived CDR1 and CDR2 are MGHDK and SYGVNS. CDR3 loop: CASSVAGQETQYF. The CDR3 DNA reads TGTGCCAGCAGTGTGGCAGGCCAAGAGACCCAGTACTTC.

The chain carries TRBV4-1 and TRBJ2-7; tentative D call: TRBD2 (6 bases). This CDR3 contains 16 residues. V was clipped by 2 bases and J by 2 bases, with 16 bases between them. The germline gives CDR1 MGHRA, CDR2 YSYEKL. CDR3 sequence: CASSQPQAGLPYEQYF. CDR3 bases: TGCGCCAGCAGCCAACCTCAGGCGGGGCTCCCCTACGAGCAGTACTTC.

This clonotype was found many times. V usage is TRBV7-9 and J usage is TRBJ1-1; TRBD1 matches 7 bases. The CDR3 runs to 12 residues. The ends lost 6 bases at V and 6 bases at J; junction bases unmatched: 4. Germline V gene sequence: CDR1 SEHNR, CDR2 FQNEAQ (reference sequence). DNA for the CDR3: TGTGCCAGCAGGAGGGGGCCCCCTGAAGCTTTCTTT. Its translation is CASRRGPPEAFF.

Ten or more counts support this clonotype. The gene calls are TRBV5-1 and TRBJ2-3; no clear D gene. Germline V CDR1 and CDR2: SGHRS, YFSETQ. The CDR3 has 14 residues. With 0 bases removed from V and 6 bases from J, the gap between germline ends came to 11 bases. CDR3 nucleotides: TGCGCCAGCAGCTTGGAAGAGGTCTGGGATACGCAGTATTTT. Translation gives CASSLEEVWDTQYF. Full variable domain (rest looked up from reference TRBV5-1 and TRBJ2-3): KAGVTQTPRYLIKTRGQQVTLSCSPISGHRSVSWYQQTPGQGLQFLFEYFSETQRNKGNFPGRFSGRQFSNSRSEMNVSTLELGDSALYLCASSLEEVWDTQYFGPGTRLTVL.

This clonotype has at least ten counts. The chain carries TRBV20-1 and TRBJ1-1; TRBD1 is a possible D gene (6 bases). There are 13 residues in the CDR3. The germline V gene encodes CDR1 DFQATT and CDR2 SNEGSKA (reference sequence). The V end lost 2 bases, the J end lost 5 bases, and 12 bases lay between the germline ends. In DNA, the CDR3 is TGCAGTGCTAGATCAGGGGCCGGGACTGAAGCTTTCTTT. It codes for CSARSGAGTEAFF.

This clonotype was observed a handful of times. The CDR3 DNA is TGCAGCGTTGCTGTGGTGGTGAACACTGAAGCTTTCTTT. It is translated as CSVAVVVNTEAFF. This chain uses TRBV29-1 with TRBJ1-1; unclear D gene. The V and J ends lost 4 bases and 0 bases respectively, with 9 bases between them. This CDR3 region has 13 residues. Germline V gene sequence: CDR1 SQVTM, CDR2 ANQGSEA. The variable domain in full, with the rest retrieved from reference TRBV29-1 and TRBJ1-1, is SAVISQKPSRDICQRGTSLTIQCQVDSQVTMMFWYRQQPGQSLTLIATANQGSEATYESGFVIDKFPISRPNLTFSTLTVSNMSPEDSSIYLCSVAVVVNTEAFFGQGTRLTVV.

The V gene is TRBV29-1, the J gene TRBJ2-5; tentatively, D is TRBD1 (5 bases). V lost 0 bases, J lost 9 bases, and 11 bases lay in between. The length of the CDR3 is 12 residues. CDR1 SQVTM and CDR2 ANQGSEA come from the germline V gene. The CDR3 DNA reads as TGCAGCGTTGAAGACAGGGTGGGGTCCCAGTACTTC. Translation gives CSVEDRVGSQYF. Based on the CDR3 plus reference TRBV29-1 and TRBJ2-5, the full variable domain is SAVISQKPSRDICQRGTSLTIQCQVDSQVTMMFWYRQQPGQSLTLIATANQGSEATYESGFVIDKFPISRPNLTFSTLTVSNMSPEDSSIYLCSVEDRVGSQYFGPGTRLLVL.

This clonotype has at least ten counts. The chain employs TRBV7-9 and TRBJ2-3, with 9 bases fitting TRBD2. There are 16 residues in the CDR3. V was pared by 5 bases and J by 3 bases, with 9 bases of the junction left unmatched. Per the germline V gene, CDR1 is SEHNR and CDR2 is FQNEAQ (reference sequence). The CDR3 DNA is TGTGCCAGCAGCAAAAGTAGCGGGAGCGGAACAGATACGCAGTATTTT. Translating gives CASSKSSGSGTDTQYF.

The V call is TRBV5-4, the J call TRBJ2-3; no clear D gene. This CDR3 contains 12 residues. Trimming shortened V by 8 bases and J by 4 bases, and 11 bases separated the two germline ends. From germline, CDR1 is SGHNT and CDR2 YYREEE (reference sequence). The CDR3 spells CASHVGPDTQYF. In DNA form, the CDR3 reads TGTGCCAGTCACGTTGGACCAGATACGCAGTATTTT.

This clonotype was seen many times. The V gene is TRBV20-1, the J gene TRBJ2-1, with D possibly TRBD2 on 6 matching bases. Deletions cut 6 bases from V and 6 bases from J, with 9 bases between. CDR3 length equals 11 residues. Germline lookup yields CDR1 DFQATT and CDR2 SNEGSKA (reference sequence). The CDR3 sequence: CSAPRGNEQFF. The CDR3, as DNA: TGCAGTGCCCCGCGGGGCAATGAGCAGTTCTTC.

This clonotype was seen ten or more times. The genes are TRBV3-1 and TRBJ2-7; 14 bases are a match to TRBD2. CDR1 and CDR2 (germline): LGHDT, YNNKEL (reference sequence). J lost 4 bases, V lost 3 bases, and 5 bases had no gene match. CDR3 length: 16 residues. The DNA for the CDR3 is TGTGCCAGCAGCCAGGGGACTAGCGGGAGTGATTACGAGCAGTACGTC. As protein: CASSQGTSGSDYEQYV.

This clonotype was counted only a few times. The chain is built from TRBV27 and TRBJ2-7; D not certain. Germline CDR1 and CDR2: MNHEY and SMNVEV (reference sequence). The V and J ends lost 2 bases and 5 bases respectively, with 13 bases between them. The CDR3 loop spans 14 amino acids. The CDR3 DNA is TGTGCCAGCAGTTTAATGGGTGACGCGCACGAGCAGTACTTC. This gives the protein CASSLMGDAHEQYF.

Ten or more counts support this clonotype. V is TRBV12-3 or TRBV12-4 and J is TRBJ1-5; 10 positions match TRBD1. This CDR3 is built from 13 residues. The V and J ends lost 8 bases and 4 bases, in that order; junction bases with no gene match: 2. The CDR3 loop is CASGGQGNQPQHF. CDR3 in DNA: TGTGCCAGCGGGGGACAGGGGAATCAGCCCCAGCATTTT.

This chain uses TRBV11-1 with TRBJ2-2, with TRBD2 as a possible D gene (5 bases). In germline, CDR1 is SGHAT, CDR2 FQDESV (reference sequence). Deletions cut 6 bases from V and 2 bases from J, with 13 bases between. The CDR3 spans 15 residues. The DNA for the CDR3 is TGTGCCAGCAGAAGGCTAGGGAGTAACACCGGGGAGCTGTTTTTT. Translated, it gives CASRRLGSNTGELFF.

For the CDR3, the DNA is TGTGCCAGCACTAAGGGAGGTGGCGATGAGCAGTTCTTC. It codes for CASTKGGGDEQFF. V usage is TRBV27 and J usage is TRBJ2-1; TRBD2 might be the D (6 bases). Germline loops: CDR1 MNHEY, CDR2 SMNVEV (reference sequence). This CDR3 has 13 residues. V was cut by 7 bases and J by 8 bases, with 15 bases left in between.

This clonotype was counted at least ten times. The chain links TRBV9 to TRBJ2-2, with 8 bases lining up with TRBD1. The CDR3 is 18 residues long. V lost 4 bases to trimming and J lost 4 bases; unmatched junction nucleotides: 15. Germline assignment: CDR1 SGDLS and CDR2 YYNGEE. The CDR3 loop is CASSPHGPQGAITGELFF. The CDR3 DNA sequence: TGTGCCAGCAGCCCCCACGGCCCCCAGGGGGCCATCACCGGGGAGCTGTTTTTT.

This clonotype was observed a handful of times. The chain is built from TRBV6-5 and TRBJ2-1; 10 bases align to TRBD2. The germline V gene has CDR1 MNHEY and CDR2 SVGAGI. Trimming took 0 bases from V and 4 from J; bases not matched to a gene: 12. The CDR3 spans 19 residues. In DNA form, the CDR3 reads TGTGCCAGCAGTTACTCGAATACCCCCTTAGCGGGAGGTTACAATGAGCAGTTCTTC. This codes for CASSYSNTPLAGGYNEQFF.

As regards this clonotype: An end of the junction does not agree with germline; a read error may underlie this. Written as DNA, the CDR3 is TGTGCCAGCTCATCACCGGCGGGGGAGCCCACCGGGGAGCTGTTTTTT. Its protein is CASSSPAGEPTGELFF. The rearrangement joins TRBV18 to TRBJ2-2; 7 nucleotides agree with TRBD2. CDR1 and CDR2 (germline): KGHSH, LQKENI. CDR3 size: 16 residues. The full variable domain, rest sourced from reference TRBV18 and TRBJ2-2, is NAGVMQNPRHLVRRRGQEARLRCSPMKGHSHVYWYRQLPEEGLKFMVYLQKENIIDESGMPKERFSAEFPKEGPSILRIQQVVRGDSAAYFCASSSPAGEPTGELFFGEGSRLTVL.

This clonotype was picked up many times. The chain couples TRBV29-1 to TRBJ2-3; no firm D call. From germline, CDR1 is SQVTM and CDR2 ANQGSEA. V shed 7 bases and J shed 2 bases, with 7 bases lying between them. This CDR3 region has 11 residues. The CDR3 DNA reads as TGCAGCGCGAAGGTCACAGATACGCAGTATTTT. Amino acid sequence: CSAKVTDTQYF.

This clonotype was observed a handful of times. The chain couples TRBV6-5 to TRBJ1-4; 7 bases fit TRBD1. The CDR3 loop spans 15 amino acids. J was trimmed by 0 bases and V by 7 bases; bases with no gene match: 5. Germline V gene lookup returns CDR1 MNHEY and CDR2 SVGAGI. Here the CDR3 DNA reads TGTGCCAGCAATACCGGGACAGCAACTAATGAAAAACTGTTTTTT. Translation: CASNTGTATNEKLFF.

This clonotype was detected many times. The CDR3 DNA sequence: TGTGCCAGCAGCGTAGAGGTTCGGACCGAGCAGTTCTTC. As protein: CASSVEVRTEQFF. V usage is TRBV9 and J usage is TRBJ2-1; D uncertain. From germline, CDR1 is SGDLS and CDR2 YYNGEE. The CDR3 is 13 residues long. The V end lost 0 bases, the J end lost 10 bases, and 11 bases lay between the germline ends.